The 19 T cell receptor beta chains in this list originate from one sample, sequenced in a study of blood T cell repertoires in COVID-19. The repertoire was sequenced with immunoSEQ multiplex PCR; TCRdb's copy has only in-frame clones and lacks some. The data hold about 410,000 clones, with about nine tenths observed a single time. What was sequenced was peripheral blood. These receptor sequences come from a woman aged 30 to 39 with active or convalescent COVID-19.

The sample holds a few counts of this clone. J is TRBJ1-6 and V is TRBV5-1; the match to TRBD1 covers 8 bases. This CDR3 spans 14 amino acids. V trimming: 4 bases; J trimming: 7 bases; junction bases outside the gene matches: 4. Germline CDR1 is SGHRS and CDR2 is YFSETQ. For the CDR3, the DNA is TGCGCCAGCAGCCCCGGACAGGGCAATTCACCCCTCCACTTT. This encodes CASSPGQGNSPLHF.

This clone appeared once. The CDR3, as DNA: TGTGCCAGCAGCATCACAGGGGCCGGATCTAACTATGGCTACACCTTC. It codes for CASSITGAGSNYGYTF. The rearrangement links TRBV7-9 to TRBJ1-2, with 7 bases matching TRBD1. The V gene end was trimmed by 5 bases and the J gene end by 0 bases; junction bases not matched to a gene: 9. This CDR3 has 16 residues. Germline CDR1 reads SEHNR; CDR2 reads FQNEAQ (reference sequence).

The rearrangement uses TRBV7-7 and TRBJ2-1, with TRBD1 identical over 7 bases. The CDR3 contains 14 residues. The trim removed 5 bases at V and 6 bases at J, leaving 7 bases unmatched. Germline V gene data show CDR1 as SSHAT and CDR2 as FNYEAQ (reference sequence). CDR3 region: CASSRQGYPNEQFF. The DNA of the CDR3 is TGTGCCAGCAGCCGACAGGGATATCCCAATGAGCAGTTCTTC. The variable domain in full, with the rest retrieved from reference TRBV7-7 and TRBJ2-1, is GAGVSQSPRYKVTKRGQDVTLRCDPISSHATLYWYQQALGQGPEFLTYFNYEAQPDKSGLPSDRFSAERPEGSISTLTIQRTEQRDSAMYRCASSRQGYPNEQFFGPGTRLTVL.

The chain combines TRBV29-1 with TRBJ1-2; D uncertain. The CDR3 extends over 10 amino acids. Trimming cost V 3 bases and J 4 bases, with 3 bases left between them. The germline V gene encodes CDR1 SQVTM and CDR2 ANQGSEA. The CDR3 reads CSVEAYGYTF. CDR3 nucleotides: TGCAGCGTTGAGGCCTATGGCTACACCTTC.

The V gene is TRBV10-3, the J gene TRBJ1-2; the match to TRBD1 covers 9 bases. With 10 bases clipped from V and 4 bases from J, the junction kept 7 bases outside the gene matches. CDR1 is ENHRY and CDR2 is SYGVKD in the germline V gene. This CDR3 has 13 residues. The CDR3 DNA is TGTGCCACCCACCTACAGGGGGCCTATGGCTACACCTTC. Amino acids: CATHLQGAYGYTF.

This clone was seen a single time. This chain links TRBV5-1 with TRBJ2-1; 10 bases match TRBD2. The CDR3 loop spans 15 amino acids. Germline values: CDR1 SGHRS, CDR2 YFSETQ. V dropped 3 bases and J dropped 8; count of bases not matched to a gene: 8. The CDR3 DNA sequence: TGCGCCAGCAGCTCGGGAGCGGGAGGGGTCGATGAGCAGTTCTTC. Protein sequence: CASSSGAGGVDEQFF.

The rearrangement links TRBV15 to TRBJ2-3; 8 bases map to TRBD2. Germline CDR1 reads LNHNV; CDR2 reads YYDKDF (reference sequence). The CDR3 sequence is 14 residues long. V gave up 7 bases and J gave up 3 bases; unmatched junction bases: 6. The CDR3 DNA sequence: TGTGCCACCATGGAGCGGGAGAGGACAGATACGCAGTATTTT. This codes for CATMERERTDTQYF.

The V call is TRBV10-1, the J call TRBJ2-3; TRBD2 aligns across 7 bases. Germline CDR1 is WNHNN and CDR2 is SYGVQD (reference sequence). The CDR3 contains 15 residues. Trimming removed 5 bases from V and 2 bases from J; junction bases left unmatched: 7. As DNA, the CDR3 is TGCGCCAGCAGTAGGGCTAGCGGAAACACAGATACGCAGTATTTT. Translating it yields CASSRASGNTDTQYF.

The rearrangement joins TRBV5-1 to TRBJ2-1, with TRBD1 identical over 7 bases. Germline loops: CDR1 SGHRS, CDR2 YFSETQ. The CDR3 runs 15 residues. V was clipped by 1 base and J by 8 bases; unmatched bases: 9. In DNA, the CDR3 is TGCGCCAGCAGCTTGCAGGGGGAAGCCTGGTATGAGCAGTTCTTC. Protein sequence: CASSLQGEAWYEQFF.

The CDR3 DNA reads as TGCGCCAGCAGCCCCGCGGGGGTTGGGTATGGCTACACCTTC. Its protein is CASSPAGVGYGYTF. The chain links TRBV10-2 to TRBJ1-2; possibly TRBD1 for D (5 bases). CDR3 size: 14 residues. Per germline, CDR1 WSHSY and CDR2 SAAADI. V lost 6 bases, J lost 5 bases, and 16 bases lay in between.

The chain combines TRBV12-3 or TRBV12-4 with TRBJ1-2, with D possibly matching TRBD1 (5 bases). The V and J ends lost 5 bases and 8 bases respectively, with 12 bases between them. The CDR3 has 12 amino acids. The chain's CDR3 is CASSTLGGGYTF. As DNA, the CDR3 is TGTGCCAGCAGTACCCTGGGGGGAGGCTACACCTTC.

A word on this clone: The same CDR3 is also encoded by other DNA sequences in this sample. This chain connects TRBV27 to TRBJ2-1, with TRBD2 identical over 8 bases. There are 15 residues in the CDR3. The V segment lost 3 bases and the J segment 4 bases; nucleotides outside the gene matches: 5. Germline CDR1 MNHEY, CDR2 SMNVEV (reference sequence). CDR3 sequence: CASSFGLAGYNEQFF. In DNA form, the CDR3 reads TGTGCCAGCAGTTTTGGCCTAGCGGGTTACAATGAGCAGTTCTTC.

V usage is TRBV29-1 and J usage is TRBJ2-1, with 9 bases matching TRBD2. Per the germline V gene, CDR1 is SQVTM and CDR2 is ANQGSEA. The CDR3 has 15 residues. Germline trimming cut 6 bases from V and 10 bases from J; bases unmatched to any gene: 16. The CDR3 sequence: CSVQGGTSYSGEQFF. The CDR3 nucleotides read TGCAGCGTCCAGGGCGGGACTAGCTATTCGGGGGAGCAGTTCTTC.

The genes are TRBV6-5 and TRBJ1-1; a possible D gene is TRBD1 (6 bases). This CDR3 spans 14 amino acids. Trimming shortened V by 2 bases and J by 1 base, and 8 bases separated the two germline ends. From germline, CDR1 is MNHEY and CDR2 SVGAGI. The CDR3 is CASSYPDRNTEAFF. CDR3 DNA sequence: TGTGCCAGCAGTTACCCGGACAGGAACACTGAAGCTTTCTTT.

This clone was picked up one time. The chain joins TRBV10-2 to TRBJ2-3; 7 positions match TRBD2. The J segment lost 2 bases and the V segment lost 5 bases, leaving 4 bases of the junction unmatched. The CDR3 totals 14 residues. The V gene's germline CDR1 is WSHSY and CDR2 SAAADI. The chain's CDR3 is CASSPLAVTDTQYF. The CDR3 nucleotides read TGCGCCAGCAGTCCTCTAGCGGTCACAGATACGCAGTATTTT.

In this sample, this clone turned up a few times. Different DNA sequences within this sample yield the same CDR3. The V gene is TRBV6-1, the J gene TRBJ1-6, with a possible D match to TRBD1 (6 bases). CDR3 size: 14 residues. Looked up from germline, CDR1 is MNHNS and CDR2 is SASEGT. Trimming shortened V by 3 bases and J by 4 bases, and 7 bases separated the two germline ends. In DNA form, the CDR3 reads TGTGCCAGCAGTGAGAGGGGGTATAATTCACCCCTCCACTTT. The encoded protein is CASSERGYNSPLHF.

This chain links TRBV18 with TRBJ2-7; 10 nucleotides align to TRBD2. Germline CDR1 is KGHSH and CDR2 is LQKENI. The CDR3 loop spans 15 amino acids. Trimming removed 2 bases from V and 4 bases from J; junction bases left unmatched: 5. CDR3 protein: CASSPIAGGGYEQYF. The CDR3 region has the DNA TGTGCCAGCTCACCAATAGCGGGAGGAGGTTACGAGCAGTACTTC.

This clone was counted only a few times. The chain links TRBV6-5 to TRBJ1-5, with D perhaps matching TRBD1 (6 bases). The CDR3 covers 16 residues. V lost 4 bases and J lost 3, with 16 bases in between. Germline CDR1 MNHEY, CDR2 SVGAGI. The CDR3 region has the DNA TGTGCCAGCAGTTCACGAAAACAGGGTTTCAATCAGCCCCAGCATTTT. Translation: CASSSRKQGFNQPQHF.

V is TRBV19 and J is TRBJ1-1; D gene uncertain. The length of the CDR3 is 14 residues. The V and J ends lost 6 bases and 0 bases respectively, with 11 bases between them. Germline-derived CDR1 and CDR2 are LNHDA and SQIVND (reference sequence). DNA for the CDR3: TGTGCCAGTAGCCCGCCGCGGTTGAACACTGAAGCTTTCTTT. It specifies CASSPPRLNTEAFF.